The T cell receptor (beta chain) under discussion was sequenced for a study of PD-L1 blockade in urothelial cancer. Across the whole study: The median number of T cells present in blood samples was roughly 140,000.

Disease in patients was locally advanced or metastatic urothelial carcinoma. Between 1 and 8 samples per patient were obtained, pretreatment and on-treatment. The assay was immunoSEQ multiplex PCR, and TCRdb's table has in-frame clones only and misses some. The table lists about 15,000 clones, roughly 90% of them singletons, with 13% to 15% in the top ten. Overall study results and limits: Durable-benefit patients expanded tumor-associated blood clones more at 3 weeks.

This clone was detected a few times. No antigen is known for it. Source: PBMCs, taken around atezolizumab (anti-PD-L1) treatment. The sequence was obtained from a man in his 70s with urothelial cancer.

CDR3 residues: CASGGLGGLGTEAFF. CDR3 DNA sequence: TGTGCTAGTGGTGGGCTCGGGGGGCTGGGAACTGAAGCTTTCTTT. The chain uses TRBV12-5 and TRBJ1-1; tentatively, D is TRBD1 (6 bases). Between the trimmed V and J ends, which lost 5 bases and 5 bases, there was a span of 18 bases. Per germline, CDR1 LGHNT and CDR2 FRNRAP. This CDR3 has 15 amino acids.